This T cell receptor beta chain was retrieved from a study of T cells in Graves' hyperthyroidism and ophthalmopathy. In the study overall: Any treatment followed the collection of peripheral blood at initial diagnosis.

Findings and caveats of the study: The model anticipated ophthalmopathy a median around 6 months pre-onset. Stable hyperthyroidism and ophthalmopathy were separated using 13 V-J signatures.

This clonotype has ten or more counts. Its cognate antigen is unknown. From RNA transcripts, TCR beta CDR3 regions were amplified. Primed by the HTBI set, a first-round RT-PCR was run on the TCR CDR3. TCRdb re-analysed the multiplex PCR reads in MiXCR, keeping a single row per CDR3 protein. The sample lists over 700,000 distinct CDR3 sequences, 38% seen once, with 8% to 9% in the top ten. Uncontrolled infections, other autoimmune diseases, pregnancy or lactation led to exclusion of patients. This CDR3 comprises 14 residues. CDR1 and CDR2 from the germline V gene are SNHLY and FYNNEI. After removal of 6 bases from V and 0 bases from J, the junction contained 5 bases not matched to a gene.

This rearrangement joins TRBV2 to TRBJ2-7, with 7 bases lining up with TRBD1. This TCR came from a man in his late teens or twenties with Graves' hyperthyroidism. The sequencing input was blood. The CDR3 region has the DNA TGTGCCAGCAGAGGGACAGAGAGCTCCTACGAGCAGTACTTC. As protein: CASRGTESSYEQYF.